These 29 T cell receptor beta chains share one sample of origin, sequenced in a study of shared clonotypes between healthy human individuals. The table came from immunoSEQ multiplex PCR; TCRdb's copy has only in-frame clones and leaves some out. The sample includes approximately 1,500,000 clones, 96% of them seen just once. Sequenced: naive CD4+ T cells sorted from blood. The subset is: CD45RA+ positively selected. The receptors come from a young man in good health.

Only a few counts were recorded for this clone. This rearrangement joins TRBV7-8 to TRBJ2-1, with D possibly matching TRBD2 (6 bases). CDR1 and CDR2 from the germline V gene are SGHVS and FQNEAQ. The CDR3 length is 13 residues. V was trimmed by 3 bases and J by 8 bases, leaving 11 bases between them. The CDR3 DNA sequence: TGTGCCAGCAGCTTCCAGACTAGTGATGAGCAGTTCTTC. It is translated as CASSFQTSDEQFF.

The rearrangement joins TRBV14 to TRBJ2-2; no clear D gene. V lost 4 bases and J 4 bases, leaving 13 bases between the germline ends. The CDR3 covers 15 residues. Germline loops: CDR1 SGHDN, CDR2 FVKESK. This CDR3 is CASSPTRRGTGELFF. In DNA form, the CDR3 reads TGTGCCAGCAGCCCGACGCGTCGTGGCACCGGGGAGCTGTTTTTT.

The V gene is TRBV5-1, the J gene TRBJ2-2; perhaps TRBD1 as D (6 bases). V was pared by 7 bases and J by 1 base, with 14 bases between. The CDR3 runs to 15 residues. The germline CDR1 and CDR2 sequences are SGHRS and YFSETQ. The CDR3 loop is CASGKTQGNTGELFF. As DNA, the CDR3 is TGCGCCAGCGGTAAGACACAGGGGAACACCGGGGAGCTGTTTTTT.

V is TRBV4-1 and J is TRBJ2-7; perhaps TRBD2 as D (5 bases). The V end was cut by 1 base, the J end by 2 bases, with 9 bases between. Per germline, CDR1 MGHRA and CDR2 YSYEKL. The CDR3 runs 14 residues. CDR3 amino acids: CASSQGGVAYEQYF. CDR3 in DNA: TGCGCCAGCAGCCAAGGGGGAGTAGCCTACGAGCAGTACTTC.

The gene calls are TRBV5-6 and TRBJ2-7; D is possibly TRBD2 (6 bases). Trimming pared 1 base from V and 6 bases from J, leaving 17 bases between. The CDR3 consists of 15 residues. Germline assignment: CDR1 SGHDT and CDR2 YYEEEE. The CDR3 reads CASSLPLAEGPEQYF. CDR3 coding DNA: TGTGCCAGCAGCTTGCCTTTAGCGGAGGGGCCCGAGCAGTACTTC.

V and J are TRBV6-6 and TRBJ2-7; perhaps TRBD2 as D (5 bases). Trimming pared 6 bases from V and 0 bases from J, leaving 15 bases between. Germline V gene sequence: CDR1 MNHNY, CDR2 SVGAGI (reference sequence). The CDR3 contains 15 residues. CDR3 nucleotide sequence: TGTGCCAGCAGCTTCGGCCCACGGGACTCCTACGAGCAGTACTTC. This encodes CASSFGPRDSYEQYF.

J is TRBJ1-2 and V is TRBV7-8; no reliable D call. V was shortened by 5 bases and J by 4 bases, with 11 bases between the two germline ends. Germline V gives CDR1 SGHVS, CDR2 FQNEAQ. CDR3 length equals 13 residues. CDR3 coding DNA: TGTGCCAGCAGCCTTCGGCCCCTCTATGGCTACACCTTC. Protein: CASSLRPLYGYTF.

The CDR3: CASSAIAGASYEQYF. Written as DNA, the CDR3 is TGCGCCAGCTCCGCGATAGCGGGAGCCTCCTACGAGCAGTACTTC. The chain joins TRBV5-1 to TRBJ2-7, with TRBD2 identical over 9 bases. With 7 bases clipped from V and 0 bases from J, the junction kept 8 bases outside the gene matches. CDR3 length equals 15 residues. Germline V gene lookup returns CDR1 SGHRS and CDR2 YFSETQ.

A remark on this clone: Other DNA sequences from this sample encode an identical CDR3 as well. The J gene is TRBJ2-3, the V gene TRBV7-2; 8 bases fit TRBD2. Germline assignment: CDR1 SGHTA and CDR2 FQGNSA. The CDR3 covers 14 residues. V dropped 3 bases and J dropped 2; count of bases not matched to a gene: 1. This chain's CDR3 is CASSFSGNTDTQYF. The CDR3, as DNA: TGTGCCAGCAGCTTTAGCGGGAACACAGATACGCAGTATTTT.

This chain links TRBV11-3 with TRBJ2-5, with 7 bases that match TRBD1. The junction had 14 bases not matched to a gene; V was cut back by 5 bases and J by 5 bases. The CDR3 consists of 16 residues. CDR1 SGHNT and CDR2 YENEEA come from the germline V gene. The CDR3, as DNA: TGTGCCAGCAGCACCCCATCCGGGACAGCTAGCGAGACCCAGTACTTC. This translates into CASSTPSGTASETQYF.

Only one count was recorded for this clone. This chain uses TRBV5-1 with TRBJ2-1; TRBD2 agrees at 14 bases. This CDR3 region has 16 residues. The V and J ends lost 3 bases and 4 bases, in that order; junction bases with no gene match: 3. The germline CDR1 and CDR2 sequences are SGHRS and YFSETQ. The CDR3 DNA is TGCGCCAGCAGCTGGGGGACTAGCGGGAGATACAATGAGCAGTTCTTC. Translated, it gives CASSWGTSGRYNEQFF.

The chain uses TRBV4-1 and TRBJ1-5; D not certain. Germline CDR1 is MGHRA and CDR2 is YSYEKL. The CDR3 is 14 amino acids. V lost 1 base, J lost 4 bases, and 8 bases lay in between. The CDR3 region has the DNA TGCGCCAGCAGCCAAGTAGGGTTAAATCAGCCCCAGCATTTT. This sequence encodes CASSQVGLNQPQHF.

This clone was detected once. This chain links TRBV30 with TRBJ1-3; weak D call: TRBD1 (5 bases). Germline V gene sequence: CDR1 GTSNPN, CDR2 SVGIG (reference sequence). The CDR3 consists of 16 residues. Trimming took off 4 bases at V and 2 bases at J, with 18 bases between the two ends. CDR3 sequence reads: CAWTKRGAMPGNTIYF. The CDR3 DNA follows: TGTGCCTGGACTAAGAGGGGCGCGATGCCTGGAAACACCATATATTTT.

The J gene is TRBJ2-7, the V gene TRBV7-9; D possibly uses TRBD1 or TRBD2 (5 bases each). The germline CDR1 and CDR2 sequences are SEHNR and FQNEAQ (reference sequence). Trimming removed 7 bases from V and 3 bases from J, with 28 bases in between. The CDR3 runs to 18 residues. The CDR3 nucleotides read TGTGCCAGCACCAACTTACTGGGGGATTTTAGGGCATACTACGAGCAGTACTTC. Its protein is CASTNLLGDFRAYYEQYF. Full variable domain (rest looked up from reference TRBV7-9 and TRBJ2-7): DTGVSQNPRHKITKRGQNVTFRCDPISEHNRLYWYRQTLGQGPEFLTYFQNEAQLEKSRLLSDRFSAERPKGSFSTLEIQRTEQGDSAMYLCASTNLLGDFRAYYEQYFGPGTRLTVT.

The chain uses TRBV28 and TRBJ1-2, with 8 bases lining up with TRBD1. In germline, CDR1 is MDHEN, CDR2 SYDVKM. The CDR3 sequence is 12 residues long. V lost 7 bases to trimming and J lost 7 bases; unmatched junction nucleotides: 5. CDR3 sequence (DNA): TGTGCCAGCACAGGGGGCATGGGTGGCTACACCTTC. Translation gives CASTGGMGGYTF.

Notes on this clone: Different DNA sequences within this sample yield the same CDR3. The chain joins TRBV30 to TRBJ2-1; unclear D gene. Trimming shortened V by 0 bases and J by 8 bases, and 5 bases separated the two germline ends. CDR1 is GTSNPN, CDR2 SVGIG, per germline (reference sequence). This CDR3 contains 11 residues. CDR3 sequence reads: CAWSVLYEQFF. DNA of the CDR3: TGTGCCTGGAGTGTACTTTATGAGCAGTTCTTC.

Remarks on this clone: The same CDR3 is also encoded by other DNA sequences in this sample. The J gene is TRBJ2-5, the V gene TRBV27; D assignment may be TRBD1 or TRBD2 (5 bases each). Trimming cost V 2 bases and J 1 base, with 8 bases left between them. Germline CDR1 MNHEY, CDR2 SMNVEV (reference sequence). CDR3 length: 14 residues. The CDR3 loop reads CASSLGGGQETQYF. The DNA for the CDR3 is TGTGCCAGCAGTTTAGGTGGGGGCCAAGAGACCCAGTACTTC.

The V call is TRBV6-5, the J call TRBJ1-2, with D uncertain. The CDR3 length is 14 residues. Trimming shortened V by 0 bases and J by 7 bases, and 12 bases separated the two germline ends. CDR1 MNHEY and CDR2 SVGAGI come from the germline V gene. The CDR3 is CASSYSVRVSGYTF. The CDR3 region has the DNA TGTGCCAGCAGTTACTCAGTCCGGGTCTCTGGCTACACCTTC.

This chain links TRBV18 with TRBJ2-3, with TRBD2 matching over 8 bases. Looked up from germline, CDR1 is KGHSH and CDR2 is LQKENI. V dropped 2 bases and J dropped 6; count of bases not matched to a gene: 7. This CDR3 has 15 residues. CDR3 nucleotides: TGTGCCAGCTCACCATACCGGGAGGGCCGGGATACGCAGTATTTT. Protein: CASSPYREGRDTQYF.

V gene TRBV6-1 combines with J gene TRBJ2-1; D gene ambiguous. The V end lost 8 bases, the J end lost 2 bases, and 10 bases lay between the germline ends. The CDR3 covers 13 residues. CDR1 is MNHNS, CDR2 SASEGT, per germline. The CDR3 is CASGQLTYNEQFF. CDR3 DNA: TGTGCCAGCGGGCAGCTGACCTACAATGAGCAGTTCTTC.

This clone was recorded once. The chain recombines TRBV5-1 with TRBJ2-7, with 9 bases matching TRBD1. V shed 3 bases and J 5 bases; nucleotides not matched to a gene: 6. Per germline, CDR1 SGHRS and CDR2 YFSETQ. The length of the CDR3 is 14 residues. The CDR3, as DNA: TGCGCCAGCAGCTATCGACAGGGGGTCAACGAGCAGTACTTC. Amino acid sequence: CASSYRQGVNEQYF.

The chain combines TRBV5-1 with TRBJ2-2; 7 positions agree with TRBD2. V lost 7 bases, J lost 0 bases, and 6 bases stayed unmatched. This CDR3 comprises 15 residues. The V gene's germline CDR1 is SGHRS and CDR2 YFSETQ. The CDR3 DNA follows: TGCGCCAGCGGTAAGCGGGAATCGAACACCGGGGAGCTGTTTTTT. Translation: CASGKRESNTGELFF.

Only one count was recorded for this clone. The chain is built from TRBV28 and TRBJ2-1; 8 positions match TRBD2. Per the germline V gene, CDR1 is MDHEN and CDR2 is SYDVKM. The CDR3 extends over 15 amino acids. V lost 3 bases and J lost 2; bases outside the gene matches: 3. The CDR3 region is CASSFTSGTYNEQFF. For the CDR3, the DNA is TGTGCCAGCAGTTTTACTAGCGGAACCTACAATGAGCAGTTCTTC.

The V call is TRBV9, the J call TRBJ2-2; D possibly corresponds to TRBD2 (5 bases). In germline, CDR1 is SGDLS, CDR2 YYNGEE. V was shortened by 0 bases and J by 6 bases, with 15 bases between the two germline ends. The CDR3 consists of 16 residues. Here the CDR3 reads CASSVVSVAGAGELFF. DNA for the CDR3: TGTGCCAGCAGCGTAGTTTCGGTCGCCGGGGCCGGGGAGCTGTTTTTT.

The CDR3 region is CAGRTDDYGYTF. The CDR3 coding sequence is TGTGCCGGCCGGACAGACGACTATGGCTACACCTTC. This chain connects TRBV19 to TRBJ1-2; the D gene is possibly TRBD1 (6 bases). Germline CDR1 reads LNHDA; CDR2 reads SQIVND (reference sequence). V lost 11 bases to trimming and J lost 3 bases, with 13 bases between them. The CDR3 extends over 12 amino acids.

V and J are TRBV7-2 and TRBJ2-3; TRBD2 is a possible D gene (6 bases). The CDR3 length is 16 residues. V was pared by 1 base and J by 0 bases, with 11 bases between. Germline V gene data show CDR1 as SGHTA and CDR2 as FQGNSA. The CDR3 DNA reads TGTGCCAGCAGCTTAGATAGCGGCCTCAGCACAGATACGCAGTATTTT. This gives the protein CASSLDSGLSTDTQYF.

The CDR3 nucleotides read TGTGCCATCAGTGGCTGGACAGGGATGGTTGGTACTGAAGCTTTCTTT. Translation gives CAISGWTGMVGTEAFF. The V and J genes are TRBV10-3 and TRBJ1-1; 8 nucleotides match TRBD1. From germline, CDR1 is ENHRY and CDR2 SYGVKD. This CDR3 contains 16 residues. V shed 4 bases and J 5 bases; nucleotides not matched to a gene: 12.

The rearrangement joins TRBV10-1 to TRBJ2-3; TRBD2 aligns across 7 bases. J gave up 3 bases and V 4 bases, and 4 bases lay outside the gene matches. The CDR3 loop spans 14 amino acids. The V gene's germline CDR1 is WNHNN and CDR2 SYGVQD (reference sequence). This chain's CDR3 is CASSGSSGTDTQYF. CDR3 nucleotide sequence: TGCGCCAGCAGTGGATCTAGCGGTACAGATACGCAGTATTTT.

V usage is TRBV5-4 and J usage is TRBJ1-4; D is possibly TRBD1 (5 bases). The germline V gene has CDR1 SGHNT and CDR2 YYREEE (reference sequence). Trimming shortened V by 4 bases and J by 4 bases, and 20 bases separated the two germline ends. The CDR3 has 17 amino acids. In DNA form, the CDR3 reads TGTGCCAGCAGCGTCCCTGCACACGGGGCAGTTAATGAAAAACTGTTTTTT. Its protein is CASSVPAHGAVNEKLFF. Full variable domain (rest looked up from reference TRBV5-4 and TRBJ1-4): ETGVTQSPTHLIKTRGQQVTLRCSSQSGHNTVSWYQQALGQGPQFIFQYYREEENGRGNFPPRFSGLQFPNYSSELNVNALELDDSALYLCASSVPAHGAVNEKLFFGSGTQLSVL.